The 15 T cell receptor beta chains in this list originate from one sample, sequenced in a study of T cells in Graves' hyperthyroidism and ophthalmopathy. TCR beta CDR3 sequences were amplified from RNA transcripts. Initially, a first-round RT-PCR of the TCR CDR3 employed the HTBI primer set. One entry per CDR3 protein results from TCRdb running MiXCR on the multiplex PCR reads. The top ten hold more than 20% of the sample, which has 500,000 to 550,000 distinct CDR3 sequences, less than 25% seen once. Sequencing used blood. These receptors were obtained from a man younger than 35 with Graves' hyperthyroidism.

This clonotype occurred many times. The rearrangement joins TRBV7-2 to TRBJ2-5, with D possibly TRBD2 on 6 matching bases. Trimming took 4 bases from V and 4 from J, leaving 13 bases between them. Germline lookup yields CDR1 SGHTA and CDR2 FQGNSA. This CDR3 has 14 amino acids. The CDR3 region is CASSSTRGRETQYF. CDR3 sequence (DNA): TGTGCCAGCAGCTCTACTCGGGGGAGAGAGACCCAGTACTTC.

This clonotype was observed at least ten times. The chain links TRBV24-1 to TRBJ2-5; D not certain. Germline V CDR1 and CDR2: KGHDR, SFDVKD. Trimming shortened V by 4 bases and J by 5 bases, and 13 bases separated the two germline ends. This CDR3 has 14 residues. The CDR3 DNA reads as TGTGCCACCAGTGAAACTTCCCTGGGGGAGACCCAGTACTTC. This translates into CATSETSLGETQYF.

This clonotype was seen at least ten times. At one end, the junction sequence differs from germline, possibly due to a read error. V is TRBV7-7 and J is TRBJ2-5; 9 bases map to TRBD2. The CDR3 loop spans 15 amino acids. CDR1 and CDR2 (germline): SSHAT, FNYEAQ (reference sequence). DNA of the CDR3: TGTGCTAGCAGCTTAGCTAGCGGGGCACAAGAGACCCAGTACTTC. Its protein product is CASSLASGAQETQYF.

This clonotype was detected ten times or more. The chain employs TRBV6-2 or TRBV6-3 and TRBJ2-5; 8 bases agree with TRBD2. CDR1 and CDR2 from the germline V gene are MNHEY and SVGEGT. The CDR3 runs to 15 residues. J gave up 5 bases and V 2 bases, and 7 bases lay outside the gene matches. CDR3 sequence reads: CASSYEAGGRETQYF. CDR3 nucleotide sequence: TGTGCCAGCAGTTACGAGGCGGGGGGACGGGAGACCCAGTACTTC.

The gene calls are TRBV6-1 and TRBJ2-7; D is undetermined. CDR3 length equals 14 residues. Germline V gene data show CDR1 as MNHNS and CDR2 as SASEGT. With 0 bases removed from V and 2 bases from J, the gap between germline ends came to 8 bases. The CDR3 DNA is TGTGCCAGCAGTGAAGCCTTGGGAACCTACGAGCAGTACTTC. Its protein product is CASSEALGTYEQYF.

This clonotype was counted ten times or more. Since the CDR3 does not end with the conserved phenylalanine or tryptophan, this likely comes from a read error. V usage is TRBV28 and J usage is TRBJ1-1; D not certain. CDR1 and CDR2 from the germline V gene are MDHEN and SYDVKM. The CDR3 is 12 amino acids. The V gene lost 8 bases and the J gene lost 2 bases, with 9 bases spanning the gap. The CDR3, as DNA: TGTGCCAGCTCGGCGGGAAACACTGAAGCTTTCTCT. This encodes CASSAGNTEAFS.

This clonotype appeared a single time. A much more abundant neighbour one base away suggests this may be a read error. V usage is TRBV19 and J usage is TRBJ1-5; D not certain. The CDR3 totals 12 residues. Germline CDR1 is LNHDA and CDR2 is SQIVND (reference sequence). DNA of the CDR3: TGTTCCAGTAGTATAGGACGGGGGCCCCAGCATTTT. Amino acid sequence: CSSSIGRGPQHF.

In its sample, this clonotype was seen many times. The chain recombines TRBV28 with TRBJ1-5; unclear D gene. The V end was cut by 8 bases, the J end by 5 bases, with 19 bases between. CDR3 length: 15 residues. From germline, CDR1 is MDHEN and CDR2 SYDVKM. The CDR3 protein is CASAPGPRRDQPQHF. CDR3 DNA: TGTGCCAGCGCCCCCGGGCCCAGGCGCGATCAGCCCCAGCATTTT.

V and J are TRBV24-1 and TRBJ2-7; D perhaps matches TRBD2 (6 bases). The CDR3 runs 13 residues. Germline V gene data show CDR1 as KGHDR and CDR2 as SFDVKD. The V end was cut by 5 bases, the J end by 4 bases, with 11 bases between. The CDR3 sequence is CATSVGSGYEQYF. CDR3 nucleotide sequence: TGTGCCACCAGTGTTGGCAGCGGGTACGAGCAGTACTTC.

The CDR3: CASSQWGKGSRGEQYF. In nucleotides, the CDR3 is TGCGCCAGCAGCCAATGGGGAAAAGGATCTCGAGGTGAGCAGTACTTC. This chain uses TRBV4-1 with TRBJ2-7; D is ambiguous. Per the germline V gene, CDR1 is MGHRA and CDR2 is YSYEKL. The CDR3 length is 16 residues. The germline V and J ends were trimmed by 2 bases and 7 bases, with 21 bases remaining between them.

This clonotype occurred many times. The chain is built from TRBV13 and TRBJ1-1; 8 bases match TRBD1. CDR3 size: 16 residues. Trimming took 2 bases from V and 1 from J; bases not matched to a gene: 6. The germline gives CDR1 PRHDT, CDR2 FYEKMQ (reference sequence). CDR3 in amino acids: CASSLSLQGGNTEAFF. The CDR3, as DNA: TGTGCCAGCAGCTTATCCCTACAGGGGGGGAACACTGAAGCTTTCTTT.

There are many counts of this clonotype. The gene calls are TRBV27 and TRBJ1-1, with D possibly TRBD1 on 6 matching bases. Germline assignment: CDR1 MNHEY and CDR2 SMNVEV (reference sequence). This CDR3 region has 13 residues. Trimming shortened V by 7 bases and J by 5 bases, and 14 bases separated the two germline ends. CDR3 region: CASTLQGGTEAFF. The CDR3 DNA reads TGTGCCAGCACCTTACAGGGCGGAACTGAAGCTTTCTTT.

The sample holds many counts of this clonotype. The V and J genes are TRBV6-5 and TRBJ1-5, with D possibly TRBD1 on 6 matching bases. Germline values: CDR1 MNHEY, CDR2 SVGAGI. V dropped 11 bases and J dropped 3 bases, with 14 bases sitting between them. The CDR3 totals 13 residues. CDR3 coding DNA: TGTGCCGGTGGGGGGGGCGTCAATCAGCCCCAGCATTTT. The encoded protein is CAGGGGVNQPQHF.

This clonotype was detected ten times or more. The chain has TRBV12-3 or TRBV12-4 and TRBJ1-5; no reliable D call. This CDR3 contains 14 residues. Trimming stripped 1 base from V and 3 bases from J, with 7 bases between. CDR3 in amino acids: CASSLDKDNQPQHF. In DNA form, the CDR3 reads TGTGCCAGCAGTTTAGACAAGGACAATCAGCCCCAGCATTTT.

The table lists this clonotype with many counts. The chain recombines TRBV7-2 with TRBJ2-7; possibly TRBD1 for D (6 bases). In germline, CDR1 is SGHTA, CDR2 FQGNSA. V lost 5 bases to trimming and J lost 4 bases, with 15 bases between them. The CDR3 extends over 14 amino acids. CDR3 DNA sequence: TGTGCCAGCAGCCCCTGGACAGTAGGTTACGAGCAGTACTTC. The encoded protein is CASSPWTVGYEQYF.